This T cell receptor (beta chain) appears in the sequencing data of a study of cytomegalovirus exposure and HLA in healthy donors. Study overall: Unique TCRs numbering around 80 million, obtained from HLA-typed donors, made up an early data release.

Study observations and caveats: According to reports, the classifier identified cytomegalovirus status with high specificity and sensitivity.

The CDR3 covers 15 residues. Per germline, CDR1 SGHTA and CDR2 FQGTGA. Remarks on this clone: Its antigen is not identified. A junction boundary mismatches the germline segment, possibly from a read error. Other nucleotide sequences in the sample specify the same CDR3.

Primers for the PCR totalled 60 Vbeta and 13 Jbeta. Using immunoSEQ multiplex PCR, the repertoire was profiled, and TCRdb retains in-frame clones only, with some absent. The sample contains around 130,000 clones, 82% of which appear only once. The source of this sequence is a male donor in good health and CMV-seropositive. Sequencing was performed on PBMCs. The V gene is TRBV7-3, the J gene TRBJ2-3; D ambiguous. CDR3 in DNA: TGTGCCAGTAGCTTGATGGGCAGTTCTCCAGATACGCAGTATTTT. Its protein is CASSLMGSSPDTQYF.